This section outlines one T cell receptor (beta chain) sequence together with its context. Its antigen is not identified. Germline CDR1 reads LGHNA; CDR2 reads YSLEER. V was shortened by 0 bases and J by 2 bases, with 11 bases between the two germline ends. This CDR3 contains 15 residues. This entry is derived from a study of beta chain features in type 1 diabetes. Findings and caveats of the study: The naive, central memory and Treg TCRB repertoires looked more alike in patients than they did in healthy donors. Lower insertion and higher deletion counts appeared at VDJ junctions in type 1 diabetes patients. TCRB CDR3s were moderately but significantly shorter in Type 1 diabetes patients in all four CD4+ subsets.

One heparinised draw, averaging roughly 0.12 L, was taken per donor. Based on CD45RO/CCR7/CD25/CD127/CD95/CD27, CD4+ regulatory, stem cell-like memory, naive and central memory cells were sorted. Isolated RNA was reverse transcribed in full, so expressed TCRB transcripts were sequenced. The table came from immunoSEQ multiplex PCR; TCRdb's copy has only in-frame clones and leaves some out. This table holds roughly 180,000 clones, roughly 8% found once. The chain couples TRBV4-3 to TRBJ2-7; tentatively, D is TRBD2 (6 bases). Sequencing used central memory CD4+ T cells from blood. This receptor was identified in a young man with type 1 diabetes. This CDR3 is CASSQDWAGTYEQYF. The DNA for the CDR3 is TGCGCCAGCAGCCAAGATTGGGCGGGAACCTACGAGCAGTACTTC.